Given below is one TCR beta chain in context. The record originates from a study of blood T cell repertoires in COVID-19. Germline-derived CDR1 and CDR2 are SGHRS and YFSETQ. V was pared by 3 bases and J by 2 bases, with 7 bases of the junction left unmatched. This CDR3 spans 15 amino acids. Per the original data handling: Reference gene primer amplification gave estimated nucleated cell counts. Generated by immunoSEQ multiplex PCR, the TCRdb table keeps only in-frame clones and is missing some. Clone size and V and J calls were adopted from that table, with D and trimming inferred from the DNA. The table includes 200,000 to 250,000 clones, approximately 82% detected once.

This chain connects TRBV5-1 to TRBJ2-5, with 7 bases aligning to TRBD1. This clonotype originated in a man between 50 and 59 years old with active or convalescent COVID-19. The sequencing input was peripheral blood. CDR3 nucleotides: TGCGCCAGCAGCTCTCAAGGACAGGAACAAGAGACCCAGTACTTC. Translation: CASSSQGQEQETQYF. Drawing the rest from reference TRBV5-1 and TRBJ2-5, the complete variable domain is KAGVTQTPRYLIKTRGQQVTLSCSPISGHRSVSWYQQTPGQGLQFLFEYFSETQRNKGNFPGRFSGRQFSNSRSEMNVSTLELGDSALYLCASSSQGQEQETQYFGPGTRLLVL.